The 23 T cell receptor beta chains in this list originate from one sample, sequenced in a study of shared clonotypes between healthy human individuals. Cells designated naive CD8 were CD45RO-negative and were positively selected for CCR7, with terminally differentiated effector memory CD45RA+ cells excluded. The data were produced by immunoSEQ multiplex PCR, yet TCRdb's version contains in-frame clones alone and is incomplete. The sample includes fewer than 1 million clones, just over 95% of them seen just once. The sample was naive CD8+ T cells sorted from blood. Every receptor here comes from a man aged 25-40 years in good health.

This chain uses TRBV7-8 with TRBJ2-7, with D hard to call. V lost 6 bases to trimming and J lost 2 bases, with 20 bases between them. There are 16 residues in the CDR3. Looked up from germline, CDR1 is SGHVS and CDR2 is FQNEAQ. In nucleotides, the CDR3 is TGTGCCAGCAGTAAGGGCCCTCGGAGCTATGCCTACGAGCAGTACTTC. Translated: CASSKGPRSYAYEQYF.

This clone came up once. This chain links TRBV28 with TRBJ2-1; D call uncertain. Germline V gives CDR1 MDHEN, CDR2 SYDVKM. V dropped 5 bases and J dropped 3 bases, with 8 bases sitting between them. The CDR3 length is 13 residues. As DNA, the CDR3 is TGTGCCAGCAGTCAGGAGCACTACAATGAGCAGTTCTTC. Its protein is CASSQEHYNEQFF.

The genes are TRBV11-2 and TRBJ2-7; 7 nucleotides agree with TRBD1. CDR1 SGHAT and CDR2 FQNNGV come from the germline V gene. The CDR3 loop spans 13 amino acids. Unmatched junction bases numbered 4, after V lost 5 bases and J lost 3 bases. CDR3 sequence: CASSGQVSYEQYF. The DNA of the CDR3 is TGTGCCAGCAGCGGACAGGTTAGCTACGAGCAGTACTTC.

V usage is TRBV6-5 and J usage is TRBJ2-7, with D uncertain. The CDR3 is made up of 13 amino acids. Germline V CDR1 and CDR2: MNHEY, SVGAGI. The ends were cut back, 6 bases at V and 3 bases at J, with 12 bases in the middle. CDR3 coding DNA: TGTGCCAGCAGCTTGAGGCCCATCTACGAGCAGTACTTC. Its translation: CASSLRPIYEQYF.

V usage is TRBV28 and J usage is TRBJ2-2; D is tentatively TRBD1 or TRBD2 (5 bases each). V lost 1 base to trimming and J lost 7 bases, with 16 bases between them. The CDR3 contains 16 residues. Germline V gene sequence: CDR1 MDHEN, CDR2 SYDVKM. The CDR3 nucleotides read TGTGCCAGCAGTTTATACACACCGGGACCGGGCGGGGAGCTGTTTTTT. It specifies CASSLYTPGPGGELFF.

CDR3 in DNA: TGCGCCAGCAGTGAGTCGAAAATGACGAGCTCCTACGAGCAGTACTTC. Encoded protein: CASSESKMTSSYEQYF. The chain uses TRBV10-1 and TRBJ2-7; no definite D call. The CDR3 loop spans 16 amino acids. V gave up 0 bases and J gave up 0 bases, with 12 bases separating them. CDR1 WNHNN and CDR2 SYGVQD come from the germline V gene (reference sequence).

This clone was detected only once. The genes are TRBV27 and TRBJ2-3, with D maybe TRBD2 (6 bases). Between the trimmed V and J ends, which lost 2 bases and 3 bases, there was a span of 15 bases. The CDR3 sequence is 16 residues long. Germline-derived CDR1 and CDR2 are MNHEY and SMNVEV (reference sequence). The CDR3 coding sequence is TGTGCCAGCAGTTTACTTCTCCCGGAGGGTACAGATACGCAGTATTTT. Translating it yields CASSLLLPEGTDTQYF.

The chain joins TRBV7-9 to TRBJ2-1; 7 bases fit TRBD2. Germline assignment: CDR1 SEHNR and CDR2 FQNEAQ (reference sequence). The CDR3 is 18 amino acids. J gave up 0 bases and V 5 bases, and 13 bases lay outside the gene matches. Here the CDR3 DNA reads TGTGCCAGCAGCCCCCCATTTAGGCGGGAGAGCTCCTACAATGAGCAGTTCTTC. Its protein product is CASSPPFRRESSYNEQFF.

A note on this clone: Other DNA variants within this sample encode the same CDR3. This rearrangement joins TRBV15 to TRBJ2-3; D not resolved. Germline lookup yields CDR1 LNHNV and CDR2 YYDKDF (reference sequence). CDR3 length: 12 amino acids. The germline V and J ends were trimmed by 0 bases and 2 bases, with 0 bases remaining between them. CDR3 sequence (DNA): TGTGCCACCAGCAGAGACACAGATACGCAGTATTTT. Translated: CATSRDTDTQYF. Together with reference TRBV15 and TRBJ2-3, the CDR3 gives the full variable domain: DAMVIQNPRYQVTQFGKPVTLSCSQTLNHNVMYWYQQKSSQAPKLLFHYYDKDFNNEADTPDNFQSRRPNTSFCFLDIRSPGLGDTAMYLCATSRDTDTQYFGPGTRLTVL.

In DNA, the CDR3 is TGTGCCAGCAGTTTATCCCCCGCAACAGCAAGAGAGACCCAGTACTTC. Amino acid sequence: CASSLSPATARETQYF. V is TRBV27 and J is TRBJ2-5; no clear D gene. The CDR3 spans 16 residues. With 0 bases removed from V and 4 bases from J, the gap between germline ends came to 15 bases. Germline loops: CDR1 MNHEY, CDR2 SMNVEV (reference sequence).

The chain combines TRBV11-2 with TRBJ2-7; 9 bases are shared with TRBD2. V lost 2 bases and J lost 2; bases outside the gene matches: 4. This CDR3 is built from 15 residues. Germline assignment: CDR1 SGHAT and CDR2 FQNNGV. CDR3 residues: CASSLLAGVAYEQYF. The CDR3 DNA sequence: TGTGCCAGCAGCTTATTAGCGGGAGTAGCCTACGAGCAGTACTTC.

The CDR3 here is CASSSLGQTDSYEQYF. In DNA form, the CDR3 reads TGTGCCAGCAGCAGTTTGGGACAGACCGACTCCTACGAGCAGTACTTC. J is TRBJ2-7 and V is TRBV7-9; 7 positions match TRBD1. V dropped 5 bases and J dropped 0; count of bases not matched to a gene: 10. CDR1 SEHNR and CDR2 FQNEAQ come from the germline V gene (reference sequence). The CDR3 is made up of 16 amino acids.

The rearrangement uses TRBV28 and TRBJ2-7; no reliable D call. Per germline, CDR1 MDHEN and CDR2 SYDVKM. The CDR3 has 14 residues. The V and J ends lost 2 bases and 2 bases respectively, with 10 bases between them. The CDR3 nucleotides read TGTGCCAGCAGTTTAATCGCTAACCCCTACGAGCAGTACTTC. The encoded protein is CASSLIANPYEQYF. The full variable domain, rest sourced from reference TRBV28 and TRBJ2-7, is DVKVTQSSRYLVKRTGEKVFLECVQDMDHENMFWYRQDPGLGLRLIYFSYDVKMKEKGDIPEGYSVSREKKERFSLILESASTNQTSMYLCASSLIANPYEQYFGPGTRLTVT.

V and J are TRBV29-1 and TRBJ2-7; D remains unclear. The CDR3 contains 12 residues. Per germline, CDR1 SQVTM and CDR2 ANQGSEA. The V end lost 0 bases, the J end lost 3 bases, and 6 bases lay between the germline ends. The CDR3 DNA is TGCAGCGTTGAAGACCAGAACTACGAGCAGTACTTC. Translated, it gives CSVEDQNYEQYF.

Note on this clone: This sample includes further DNA sequences coding for the same CDR3. J is TRBJ2-7 and V is TRBV5-5, with D perhaps TRBD1 (5 bases). CDR1 SGHKS and CDR2 YYEKEE come from the germline V gene (reference sequence). This CDR3 is built from 15 residues. Trimming took off 0 bases at V and 1 base at J, with 11 bases between the two ends. This CDR3 reads CASSLAPDSSYEQYF. The CDR3 DNA reads as TGTGCCAGCAGCTTGGCCCCCGACAGTTCCTACGAGCAGTACTTC.

The chain carries TRBV2 and TRBJ2-5, with 8 nucleotides matching TRBD1. The CDR3 has 15 residues. J was trimmed by 2 bases and V by 10 bases; bases with no gene match: 12. Germline V gives CDR1 SNHLY, CDR2 FYNNEI. This chain's CDR3 is CATHWTGPAQETQYF. CDR3 coding DNA: TGTGCCACACATTGGACAGGGCCAGCTCAAGAGACCCAGTACTTC.

The CDR3 protein is CASSPQGHQETQYF. In nucleotides, the CDR3 is TGTGCCAGCAGTCCCCAAGGCCACCAAGAGACCCAGTACTTC. The V call is TRBV27, the J call TRBJ2-5; D not resolved. The CDR3 totals 14 residues. The V gene's germline CDR1 is MNHEY and CDR2 SMNVEV (reference sequence). The V and J ends lost 5 bases and 0 bases respectively, with 10 bases between them.

This chain joins TRBV28 and TRBJ2-7; D not certain. V lost 2 bases and J lost 3, with 11 bases in between. The CDR3 is made up of 14 amino acids. Germline CDR1 is MDHEN and CDR2 is SYDVKM. CDR3 sequence (DNA): TGTGCCAGCAGTTTACTCGCGGTAGTCTACGAGCAGTACTTC. Protein: CASSLLAVVYEQYF.

The chain combines TRBV7-9 with TRBJ2-1; 8 bases align to TRBD2. CDR1 SEHNR and CDR2 FQNEAQ come from the germline V gene (reference sequence). This CDR3 has 16 residues. With V trimmed by 7 bases and J by 1 base, 9 bases remained unmatched. In nucleotides, the CDR3 is TGTGCCAGCATACTAAGCGGGAGAGGTTCCTACAATGAGCAGTTCTTC. Residues: CASILSGRGSYNEQFF.

This clone was seen just once. This CDR3 is CASSFRQGMSNEQFF. The CDR3 nucleotides read TGTGCCAGCAGCTTCCGACAGGGGATGAGCAATGAGCAGTTCTTC. The chain joins TRBV21-1 to TRBJ2-1; the listed D gene, TRBD1, was not tested against the DNA. TRBV21-1 is recorded as a pseudogene. The CDR3 runs to 15 residues.

DNA of the CDR3: TGCGCCAGCAGCTCCCGCGGGGGGTCCTTCTACGAGCAGTACTTC. Translating gives CASSSRGGSFYEQYF. The genes are TRBV5-1 and TRBJ2-7; 8 bases match TRBD2. Germline V gene sequence: CDR1 SGHRS, CDR2 YFSETQ. The trim removed 3 bases at V and 3 bases at J, leaving 8 bases unmatched. The CDR3 covers 15 residues.

The chain links TRBV9 to TRBJ2-5; D unresolved. Trimming removed 0 bases at V and 4 bases at J, with 13 bases between. Per the germline V gene, CDR1 is SGDLS and CDR2 is YYNGEE. CDR3 length: 15 residues. The CDR3 sequence: CASSVGERRGETQYF. The DNA of the CDR3 is TGTGCCAGCAGCGTAGGGGAACGGAGAGGAGAGACCCAGTACTTC.

The CDR3 coding sequence is TGTGCCAGCAGCAAACCGGGACAGGGGGTTACTGAAGCTTTCTTT. Encoded protein: CASSKPGQGVTEAFF. V is TRBV2 and J is TRBJ1-1; TRBD1 aligns across 11 bases. CDR3 length equals 15 residues. CDR1 SNHLY and CDR2 FYNNEI come from the germline V gene. J gave up 5 bases and V 6 bases, and 8 bases lay outside the gene matches.